These 15 T cell receptor beta chains came from one sample sequenced in a study of cytomegalovirus exposure and HLA in healthy donors. Primers for the PCR totalled 60 Vbeta and 13 Jbeta. Assay: immunoSEQ multiplex PCR; the TCRdb copy retains only in-frame clones and omits some. The sample includes more than 100,000 clones, 75% to 90% of them seen just once. Material for sequencing was PBMCs. The receptor set was obtained from a man between 35 and 55 years old in good health and CMV-seronegative.

This sequence joins TRBV4-3 and TRBJ2-7, with 9 bases lining up with TRBD2. This CDR3 spans 15 amino acids. V dropped 2 bases and J dropped 3; count of bases not matched to a gene: 5. Per germline, CDR1 LGHNA and CDR2 YSLEER. CDR3: CASSQNLAGLYEQYF. CDR3 nucleotide sequence: TGCGCCAGCAGCCAAAACCTAGCGGGACTCTACGAGCAGTACTTC.

The rearrangement links TRBV11-2 to TRBJ1-1; D possibly corresponds to TRBD1 (5 bases). The V end lost 2 bases, the J end lost 1 base, and 11 bases lay between the germline ends. Germline CDR1 is SGHAT and CDR2 is FQNNGV. This CDR3 spans 15 amino acids. The CDR3 sequence is CASSLLQAGNTEAFF. Written as DNA, the CDR3 is TGTGCCAGCAGCTTACTACAGGCAGGGAACACTGAAGCTTTCTTT.

The chain employs TRBV7-2 and TRBJ2-2; 8 bases map to TRBD2. The J segment lost 3 bases and the V segment lost 4 bases, leaving 7 bases of the junction unmatched. The CDR3 is 16 residues long. Germline-derived CDR1 and CDR2 are SGHTA and FQGNSA. The CDR3 sequence: CASSSRQAGDTGELFF. Written as DNA, the CDR3 is TGTGCCAGCAGCTCGAGACAAGCGGGGGACACCGGGGAGCTGTTTTTT.

This clone has a single count. The rearrangement joins TRBV5-4 to TRBJ2-1; 8 nucleotides align to TRBD1. Germline CDR1 SGHNT, CDR2 YYREEE (reference sequence). The trim removed 5 bases at V and 1 base at J, leaving 5 bases unmatched. The CDR3 length is 15 residues. DNA of the CDR3: TGTGCCAGCAGGGATGACAGGGGTTCCTACAATGAGCAGTTCTTC. Translated, it gives CASRDDRGSYNEQFF.

This rearrangement joins TRBV19 to TRBJ1-6; 11 bases match TRBD1. The CDR3 consists of 16 residues. Losses at the gene ends were 6 bases for V and 9 bases for J; bases not matched to a gene: 10. Germline lookup yields CDR1 LNHDA and CDR2 SQIVND (reference sequence). This chain's CDR3 is CASSGTGGTGASPLHF. CDR3 nucleotide sequence: TGTGCCAGTAGCGGGACAGGGGGGACCGGGGCTTCACCCCTCCACTTT.

V gene TRBV6-1 combines with J gene TRBJ1-5; D remains unclear. CDR3 length: 15 amino acids. Per germline, CDR1 MNHNS and CDR2 SASEGT. Trimming removed 4 bases at V and 2 bases at J, with 12 bases between. The CDR3 sequence is CASSVAGKGNQPQHF. As DNA, the CDR3 is TGTGCCAGCAGTGTGGCGGGGAAGGGCAATCAGCCCCAGCATTTT.

The rearrangement uses TRBV29-1 and TRBJ1-5, with 7 positions matching TRBD1. J was trimmed by 7 bases and V by 6 bases; bases with no gene match: 12. Germline V CDR1 and CDR2: SQVTM, ANQGSEA. The CDR3 extends over 14 amino acids. The CDR3 loop reads CSVRLDRAGQPQHF. As DNA, the CDR3 is TGCAGCGTGAGACTTGACAGGGCGGGGCAGCCCCAGCATTTT.

This chain joins TRBV6-5 and TRBJ2-1, with D tentatively TRBD2 (5 bases). The CDR3 totals 16 residues. Germline loops: CDR1 MNHEY, CDR2 SVGAGI. V lost 0 bases, J lost 5 bases, and 14 bases lay in between. The CDR3 DNA sequence: TGTGCCAGCAGTTACTCTAGGCGGGCATGGAACAATGAGCAGTTCTTC. It yields the protein CASSYSRRAWNNEQFF.

In this sample, this clone turned up a few times. This sequence joins TRBV6-6 and TRBJ2-1, with D possibly TRBD2 on 6 matching bases. Looked up from germline, CDR1 is MNHNY and CDR2 is SVGAGI (reference sequence). The CDR3 is 13 amino acids. With 7 bases removed from V and 4 bases from J, the gap between germline ends came to 11 bases. The CDR3 nucleotides read TGTGCCAGCACGCTCCGGGAGTACAATGAGCAGTTCTTC. Residues: CASTLREYNEQFF.

The CDR3: CASSLGAAGKTSGTTGETQYF. DNA for the CDR3: TGTGCCAGCAGCTTAGGGGCCGCAGGGAAGACTAGCGGGACAACGGGAGAGACCCAGTACTTC. This chain links TRBV7-8 with TRBJ2-5; 11 bases are shared with TRBD2. Germline loops: CDR1 SGHVS, CDR2 FQNEAQ. After removal of 1 base from V and 4 bases from J, the junction contained 20 bases not matched to a gene. The CDR3 covers 21 residues. The full variable domain, completed using reference TRBV7-8 and TRBJ2-5, is GAGVSQSPRYKVAKRGQDVALRCDPISGHVSLFWYQQALGQGPEFLTYFQNEAQLDKSGLPSDRFFAERPEGSVSTLKIQRTQQEDSAVYLCASSLGAAGKTSGTTGETQYFGPGTRLLVL.

A note on this clone: This sample also contains other DNA sequences that code for the same CDR3. The V gene is TRBV7-2, the J gene TRBJ2-2; D remains unclear. This CDR3 contains 14 residues. Trimming removed 1 base from V and 1 base from J, with 4 bases in between. CDR1 and CDR2 from the germline V gene are SGHTA and FQGNSA. The CDR3 is CASSLDRNTGELFF. In DNA, the CDR3 is TGTGCCAGCAGCTTAGACAGGAACACCGGGGAGCTGTTTTTT.

The chain couples TRBV2 to TRBJ2-5; tentative D call: TRBD1 (6 bases). This CDR3 region has 14 residues. V was clipped by 6 bases and J by 5 bases, with 16 bases between them. From germline, CDR1 is SNHLY and CDR2 FYNNEI. CDR3 in DNA: TGTGCCAGCAGCATTAGGACAGTTGCGGAGACCCAGTACTTC. Translating it yields CASSIRTVAETQYF.

The chain is built from TRBV18 and TRBJ2-5; 7 nucleotides agree with TRBD1. The CDR3 sequence is 16 residues long. V lost 3 bases to trimming and J lost 1 base; unmatched junction nucleotides: 8. Per the germline V gene, CDR1 is KGHSH and CDR2 is LQKENI. DNA for the CDR3: TGTGCCAGCTCACCCCCGACAGGGCCCCTCCAAGAGACCCAGTACTTC. This gives the protein CASSPPTGPLQETQYF.

The V call is TRBV5-1, the J call TRBJ2-3; 10 bases line up with TRBD2. The ends lost 7 bases at V and 6 bases at J; junction bases unmatched: 8. The CDR3 loop spans 14 amino acids. Germline V gives CDR1 SGHRS, CDR2 YFSETQ. The DNA of the CDR3 is TGCGCCAGCGGTCAGCGGGGGGGCCTGGATACGCAGTATTTT. This sequence encodes CASGQRGGLDTQYF.

The rearrangement links TRBV19 to TRBJ2-7; D possibly corresponds to TRBD2 (6 bases). The V gene lost 1 base and the J gene lost 2 bases, with 12 bases spanning the gap. The CDR3 contains 15 residues. The germline CDR1 and CDR2 sequences are LNHDA and SQIVND (reference sequence). The CDR3 region is CASSIGGTGTYEQYF. The CDR3 nucleotides are TGTGCCAGTAGTATAGGCGGGACGGGGACCTACGAGCAGTACTTC.